The 26 T cell receptor beta chains below all came from one sample that was sequenced in a study of vaccination and CD4 T cells after COVID-19. Treatment here: approximately 11-day PBMC culture with coronavirus spike peptide pools or control peptides (ViraFEST assay). The antigens these receptors bind are not known. Cultured CD4+ T cells had their DNA profiled by the Oncomine TCR Beta short-read assay. TCRdb fed the PCR reads into MiXCR, producing one record per CDR3 protein. The data hold more than 15,000 distinct CDR3 sequences, with less than 70% observed a single time. The input for sequencing was CD4+ T cells from blood, cultured in vitro, taken before SARS-CoV-2 vaccination. The receptors here all came from a human donor who had recovered from COVID-19.

The J gene is TRBJ2-3, the V gene TRBV30; unclear D gene. V dropped 8 bases and J dropped 5 bases, with 11 bases sitting between them. This CDR3 has 11 residues. Per the germline V gene, CDR1 is GTSNPN and CDR2 is SVGIG (reference sequence). The CDR3 DNA reads TGTGCCGGGGTCCGAGGAGATACGCAGTATTTT. Translated, it gives CAGVRGDTQYF.

The chain carries TRBV11-3 and TRBJ2-5; 8 bases match TRBD1. This CDR3 has 15 amino acids. V shed 5 bases and J 7 bases; nucleotides not matched to a gene: 12. The germline CDR1 and CDR2 sequences are SGHNT and YENEEA. The CDR3 reads CASSTARDDRGTQYF. DNA of the CDR3: TGTGCCAGCAGCACCGCGAGAGATGACAGGGGGACCCAGTACTTC. The complete variable domain, with remaining parts taken from reference TRBV11-3 and TRBJ2-5, reads EAGVVQSPRYKIIEKKQPVAFWCNPISGHNTLYWYLQNLGQGPELLIRYENEEAVDDSQLPKDRFSAERLKGVDSTLKIQPAELGDSAVYLCASSTARDDRGTQYFGPGTRLLVL.

The rearrangement links TRBV21-1 to TRBJ2-1. TRBV21-1 is a known pseudogene. The CDR3 has 12 residues. The CDR3, as DNA: TGTGCCAGCAGCAATGGGTACAATGAGCAGTTCTTC. Amino acids: CASSNGYNEQFF.

This chain links TRBV20-1 with TRBJ2-1, with 7 positions matching TRBD1. Per germline, CDR1 DFQATT and CDR2 SNEGSKA (reference sequence). The CDR3 consists of 15 residues. Trimming removed 4 bases from V and 5 bases from J; junction bases left unmatched: 11. The CDR3 region is CSAMTGTDENNEQFF. The CDR3 DNA is TGCAGTGCTATGACCGGGACAGACGAAAACAATGAGCAGTTCTTC.

The chain uses TRBV6-5 and TRBJ2-1; D not certain. Germline CDR1 MNHEY, CDR2 SVGAGI. The V and J ends lost 6 bases and 4 bases respectively, with 1 base between them. CDR3 length: 10 amino acids. Here the CDR3 DNA reads TGTGCCAGCAGGTACAATGAGCAGTTCTTC. As protein: CASRYNEQFF.

The chain joins TRBV5-1 to TRBJ1-1; perhaps TRBD1 as D (6 bases). The CDR3 loop spans 14 amino acids. CDR1 is SGHRS, CDR2 YFSETQ, per germline. V lost 0 bases and J lost 5, with 11 bases in between. The CDR3 region is CASSLVQRGTEAFF. The CDR3 bases are TGCGCCAGCAGCTTGGTGCAGAGGGGGACTGAAGCTTTCTTT.

This clonotype was seen more than once but under ten times. This sequence joins TRBV24-1 and TRBJ2-7, with D possibly being TRBD1 (6 bases). The CDR3 loop spans 13 amino acids. Trimming left V 4 bases short and J 7 bases short, with 13 bases between. CDR1 and CDR2 (germline): KGHDR, SFDVKD. CDR3 in DNA: TGTGCCACCAGTGACCGCACAGGGTTGGAGCAGTACTTC. This gives the protein CATSDRTGLEQYF.

The CDR3 here is CASSPRHREETQYF. In nucleotides, the CDR3 is TGTGCCAGTAGCCCACGGCACAGAGAAGAGACCCAGTACTTC. V gene TRBV19 combines with J gene TRBJ2-5; D ambiguous. In germline, CDR1 is LNHDA, CDR2 SQIVND (reference sequence). V was cut by 6 bases and J by 3 bases, with 14 bases left in between. CDR3 size: 14 residues. The full variable domain, its missing parts supplied by reference TRBV19 and TRBJ2-5, is DGGITQSPKYLFRKEGQNVTLSCEQNLNHDAMYWYRQDPGQGLRLIYYSQIVNDFQKGDIAEGYSVSREKKESFPLTVTSAQKNPTAFYLCASSPRHREETQYFGPGTRLLVL.

This clonotype occurred a few times. The CDR3 here is CASTILRVDHSNQPQHF. CDR3 coding DNA: TGTGCCAGCACTATCCTCAGGGTCGACCATAGCAATCAGCCCCAGCATTTT. The V and J genes are TRBV6-4 and TRBJ1-5; the D gene is possibly TRBD1 (5 bases). The ends were cut back, 7 bases at V and 0 bases at J, with 19 bases in the middle. This CDR3 contains 17 residues. Germline V gives CDR1 MRHNA, CDR2 SNTAGT.

The chain carries TRBV6-2 or TRBV6-3 and TRBJ2-7; 10 bases fit TRBD1. V was pared by 6 bases and J by 6 bases, with 2 bases of the junction left unmatched. Looked up from germline, CDR1 is MNHEY and CDR2 is SVGEGT. The length of the CDR3 is 12 residues. The CDR3 bases are TGTGCCAGCAGGACAGGGGGCGGCGAGCAGTACTTC. It codes for CASRTGGGEQYF.

The sample holds one count of this clonotype. This chain connects TRBV10-3 to TRBJ1-4; D may be TRBD1 (5 bases). The CDR3 totals 14 residues. V was trimmed by 6 bases and J by 0 bases, leaving 8 bases between them. Germline CDR1 ENHRY, CDR2 SYGVKD. The CDR3 spells CAIRGGSTNEKLFF. The CDR3, as DNA: TGTGCCATCAGGGGGGGGTCAACTAATGAAAAACTGTTTTTT.

The chain recombines TRBV7-9 with TRBJ1-1; 7 bases fit TRBD1. V lost 6 bases and J lost 1; bases outside the gene matches: 5. The CDR3 has 14 residues. Germline CDR1 reads SEHNR; CDR2 reads FQNEAQ (reference sequence). The DNA for the CDR3 is TGTGCCAGCAGATTCGGGACAGAGAACACTGAAGCTTTCTTT. It encodes CASRFGTENTEAFF.

CDR3 bases: TGTGCCAGCACATTAACAGGGCTTAGTGGGGAGACCCAGTACTTC. Amino acid sequence: CASTLTGLSGETQYF. The chain uses TRBV2 and TRBJ2-5; perhaps TRBD1 as D (6 bases). V was shortened by 7 bases and J by 5 bases, with 20 bases between the two germline ends. Germline V gene data show CDR1 as SNHLY and CDR2 as FYNNEI. CDR3 length: 15 amino acids.

The gene calls are TRBV7-2 and TRBJ2-5, with D perhaps given as TRBD1 or TRBD2 (6 bases each). Germline V gene lookup returns CDR1 SGHTA and CDR2 FQGNSA. Trimming shortened V by 6 bases and J by 5 bases, and 10 bases separated the two germline ends. The CDR3 covers 12 residues. CDR3 sequence reads: CASSRRGETQYF. The DNA of the CDR3 is TGTGCCAGCAGTCGGAGGGGGGAGACCCAGTACTTC.

This clonotype was detected only a few times. The rearrangement joins TRBV20-1 to TRBJ2-3; maybe TRBD1 (5 bases). The germline V gene encodes CDR1 DFQATT and CDR2 SNEGSKA (reference sequence). Deletions cut 3 bases from V and 4 bases from J, with 14 bases between. This CDR3 has 14 residues. CDR3 coding DNA: TGCAGTGCTAGTAAGGGGCTAAGGTCAGATACGCAGTATTTT. It is translated as CSASKGLRSDTQYF.

J is TRBJ2-3 and V is TRBV6-4; 8 bases match TRBD2. Germline V gives CDR1 MRHNA, CDR2 SNTAGT. The V gene end was trimmed by 3 bases and the J gene end by 2 bases; junction bases not matched to a gene: 4. The CDR3 is made up of 15 amino acids. The CDR3 DNA is TGTGCCAGCAGTGAGGTAGCGGGAAACACAGATACGCAGTATTTT. Residues: CASSEVAGNTDTQYF.

This clonotype came up a few times. The J gene is TRBJ2-3, the V gene TRBV27; the D is unclear. The CDR3 has 13 amino acids. Trimming cost V 6 bases and J 3 bases, with 10 bases left between them. Per germline, CDR1 MNHEY and CDR2 SMNVEV (reference sequence). The CDR3 coding sequence is TGTGCCAGCAGGACCCTTTTGACAGATACGCAGTATTTT. This encodes CASRTLLTDTQYF.

In its sample, this clonotype was seen a few times. The V and J genes are TRBV20-1 and TRBJ2-2; a weak D match, TRBD2 (5 bases). CDR1 is DFQATT, CDR2 SNEGSKA, per germline (reference sequence). The CDR3 contains 14 residues. Trimming stripped 6 bases from V and 0 bases from J, with 11 bases between. CDR3 coding DNA: TGCAGTGCAAGTGGGAGTACGAACACCGGGGAGCTGTTTTTT. This encodes CSASGSTNTGELFF.

This chain connects TRBV7-8 to TRBJ1-5; TRBD1 is a possible D gene (5 bases). The ends were cut back, 2 bases at V and 2 bases at J, with 13 bases in the middle. CDR1 and CDR2 (germline): SGHVS, FQNEAQ. The CDR3 has 16 residues. The CDR3 is CASSLIPTGGNQPQHF. The CDR3 DNA follows: TGTGCCAGCAGCTTAATCCCTACGGGGGGCAATCAGCCCCAGCATTTT.

The DNA for the CDR3 is TGTGCCAGCAGCTTCGGGCAAGCGAACACTGAAGCTTTCTTT. Translation: CASSFGQANTEAFF. The J gene is TRBJ1-1, the V gene TRBV7-2; D is ambiguous. Germline V lookup: CDR1 SGHTA, CDR2 FQGNSA. Trimming shortened V by 3 bases and J by 1 base, and 9 bases separated the two germline ends. The CDR3 has 14 residues.

This clonotype showed up just a few times. The chain combines TRBV19 with TRBJ1-1; 7 bases line up with TRBD1. CDR3 length equals 10 residues. Germline CDR1 is LNHDA and CDR2 is SQIVND (reference sequence). Trimming cost V 11 bases and J 10 bases; bases outside gene matches: 7. CDR3 bases: TGTGCCTCAAAGGAGGGGGCAGCTTTCTTT. It specifies CASKEGAAFF.

The DNA for the CDR3 is TGCAGTGCTAGAGATAGCGGAGCGAGCGGGGTTAGGAACATTCAGTACTTC. Amino acid sequence: CSARDSGASGVRNIQYF. This chain connects TRBV20-1 to TRBJ2-4; TRBD2 aligns across 7 bases. This CDR3 region has 17 residues. In germline, CDR1 is DFQATT, CDR2 SNEGSKA (reference sequence). J was trimmed by 7 bases and V by 0 bases; bases with no gene match: 15.

This clonotype has more than one count but fewer than ten. For the CDR3, the DNA is TGTGCCAGCAGCTTAGGTAGTAGCGGACTCTGGGAGACCCAGTACTTC. Protein product: CASSLGSSGLWETQYF. This chain uses TRBV7-9 with TRBJ2-5; weak D call: TRBD2 (6 bases). Germline values: CDR1 SEHNR, CDR2 FQNEAQ (reference sequence). The CDR3 is 16 residues long. Trimming removed 1 base at V and 5 bases at J, with 17 bases between.

The chain carries TRBV7-2 and TRBJ1-2, with 7 bases that match TRBD1. The CDR3 totals 13 residues. From germline, CDR1 is SGHTA and CDR2 FQGNSA. Losses at the gene ends were 5 bases for V and 5 bases for J; bases not matched to a gene: 5. CDR3 loop: CASSTDRVYGYTF. Here the CDR3 DNA reads TGTGCCAGCAGCACAGACAGGGTTTATGGCTACACCTTC.

The V call is TRBV30, the J call TRBJ2-3; D uncertain. V shed 4 bases and J shed 0 bases, with 17 bases lying between them. Germline V gene lookup returns CDR1 GTSNPN and CDR2 SVGIG (reference sequence). The CDR3 sequence is 16 residues long. The CDR3 sequence is CAWTVGFHSSTDTQYF. The CDR3 nucleotides read TGTGCCTGGACGGTGGGATTCCACTCTAGCACAGATACGCAGTATTTT.

The chain has TRBV24-1 and TRBJ1-1; 10 bases fit TRBD1. After removal of 3 bases from V and 10 bases from J, the junction contained 4 bases not matched to a gene. The CDR3 runs 13 residues. Looked up from germline, CDR1 is KGHDR and CDR2 is SFDVKD. This CDR3 is CATSDRQGAGAFF. DNA for the CDR3: TGTGCCACCAGTGATAGACAGGGGGCAGGAGCTTTCTTT.